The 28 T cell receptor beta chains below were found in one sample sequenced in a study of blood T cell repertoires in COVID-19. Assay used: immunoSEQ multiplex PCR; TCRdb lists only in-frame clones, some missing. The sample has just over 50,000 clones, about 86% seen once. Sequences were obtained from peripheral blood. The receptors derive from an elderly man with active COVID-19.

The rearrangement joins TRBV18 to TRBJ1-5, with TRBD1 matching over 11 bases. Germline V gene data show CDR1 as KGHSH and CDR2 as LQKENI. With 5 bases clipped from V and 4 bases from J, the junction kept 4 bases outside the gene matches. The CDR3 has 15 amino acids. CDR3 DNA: TGTGCCAGCTCAGGGGACAGGGGGATTAATCAGCCCCAGCATTTT. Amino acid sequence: CASSGDRGINQPQHF.

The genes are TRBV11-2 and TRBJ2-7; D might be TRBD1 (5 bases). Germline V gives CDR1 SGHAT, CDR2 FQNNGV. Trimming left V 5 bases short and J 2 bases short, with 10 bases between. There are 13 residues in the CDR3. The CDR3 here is CASSQQVTYEQYF. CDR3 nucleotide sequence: TGTGCCAGCAGCCAACAGGTCACCTACGAGCAGTACTTC.

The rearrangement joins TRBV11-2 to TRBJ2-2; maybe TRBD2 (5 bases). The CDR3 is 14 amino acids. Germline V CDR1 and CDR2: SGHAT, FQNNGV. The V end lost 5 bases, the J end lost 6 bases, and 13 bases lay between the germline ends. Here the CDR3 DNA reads TGTGCCAGCAGCCGACTACTAGTGGCCGGGGAGCTGTTTTTT. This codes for CASSRLLVAGELFF.

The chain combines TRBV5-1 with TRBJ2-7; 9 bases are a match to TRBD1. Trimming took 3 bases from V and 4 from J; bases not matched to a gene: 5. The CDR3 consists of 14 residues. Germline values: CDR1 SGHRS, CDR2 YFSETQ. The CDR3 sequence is CASSSGQGPYEQYF. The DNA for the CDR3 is TGCGCCAGCAGCTCCGGACAGGGGCCGTACGAGCAGTACTTC.

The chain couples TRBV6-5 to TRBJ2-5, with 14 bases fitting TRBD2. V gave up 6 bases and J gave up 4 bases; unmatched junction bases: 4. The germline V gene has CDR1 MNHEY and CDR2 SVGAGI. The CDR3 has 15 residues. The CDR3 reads CASRPGTSGRETQYF. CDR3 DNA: TGTGCCAGCAGACCAGGGACTAGCGGGAGAGAGACCCAGTACTTC.

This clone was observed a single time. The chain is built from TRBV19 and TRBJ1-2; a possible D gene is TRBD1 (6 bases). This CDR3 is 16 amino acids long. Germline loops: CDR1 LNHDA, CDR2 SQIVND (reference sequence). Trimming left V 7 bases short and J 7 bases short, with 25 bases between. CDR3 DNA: TGTGCCAGTACCCCAAACCACTTAGGGGGGGAAAGTGGCTACACCTTC. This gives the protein CASTPNHLGGESGYTF.

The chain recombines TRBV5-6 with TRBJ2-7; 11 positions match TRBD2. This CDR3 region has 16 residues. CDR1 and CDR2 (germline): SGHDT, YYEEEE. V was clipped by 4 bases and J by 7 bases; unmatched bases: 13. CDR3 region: CASSTPTSGRFEEQYF. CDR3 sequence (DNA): TGTGCCAGCAGCACCCCCACTAGCGGGAGATTTGAGGAGCAGTACTTC.

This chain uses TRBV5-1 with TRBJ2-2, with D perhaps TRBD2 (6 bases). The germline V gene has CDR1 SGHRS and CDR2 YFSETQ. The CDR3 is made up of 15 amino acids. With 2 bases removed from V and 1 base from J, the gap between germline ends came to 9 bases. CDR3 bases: TGCGCCAGCAGCTTAGTAGCGGAGAACACCGGGGAGCTGTTTTTT. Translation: CASSLVAENTGELFF.

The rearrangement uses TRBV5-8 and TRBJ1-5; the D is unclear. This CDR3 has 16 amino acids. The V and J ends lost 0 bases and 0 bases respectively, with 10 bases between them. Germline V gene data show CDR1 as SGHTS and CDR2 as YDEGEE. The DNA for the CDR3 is TGTGCCAGCAGCTTGGACCTAATATATAGCAATCAGCCCCAGCATTTT. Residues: CASSLDLIYSNQPQHF. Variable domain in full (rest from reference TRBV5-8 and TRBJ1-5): EAGVTQSPTHLIKTRGQQATLRCSPISGHTSVYWYQQALGLGLQFLLWYDEGEERNRGNFPPRFSGRQFPNYSSELNVNALELEDSALYLCASSLDLIYSNQPQHFGDGTRLSIL.

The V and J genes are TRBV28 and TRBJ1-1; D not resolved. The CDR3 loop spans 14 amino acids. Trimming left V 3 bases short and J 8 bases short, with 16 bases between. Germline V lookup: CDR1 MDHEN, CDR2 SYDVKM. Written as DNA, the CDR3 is TGTGCCAGCAGTTTTTCCGTCCGGGAGCTCGAAGCTTTCTTT. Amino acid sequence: CASSFSVRELEAFF.

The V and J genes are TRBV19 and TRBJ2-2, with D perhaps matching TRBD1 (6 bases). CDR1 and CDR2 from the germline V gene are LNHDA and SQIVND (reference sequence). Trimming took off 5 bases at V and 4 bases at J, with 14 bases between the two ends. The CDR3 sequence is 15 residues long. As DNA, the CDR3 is TGTGCCAGTAGTTACAGGGCGTTGGGCACCGGGGAGCTGTTTTTT. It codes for CASSYRALGTGELFF.

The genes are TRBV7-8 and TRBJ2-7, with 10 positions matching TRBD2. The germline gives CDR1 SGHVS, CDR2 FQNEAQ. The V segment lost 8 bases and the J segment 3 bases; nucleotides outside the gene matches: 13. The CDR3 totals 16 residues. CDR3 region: CASEDPSGRKGYEQYF. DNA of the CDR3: TGTGCCAGCGAGGACCCTAGCGGGAGAAAGGGCTACGAGCAGTACTTC. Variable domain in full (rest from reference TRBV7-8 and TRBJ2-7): GAGVSQSPRYKVAKRGQDVALRCDPISGHVSLFWYQQALGQGPEFLTYFQNEAQLDKSGLPSDRFFAERPEGSVSTLKIQRTQQEDSAVYLCASEDPSGRKGYEQYFGPGTRLTVT.

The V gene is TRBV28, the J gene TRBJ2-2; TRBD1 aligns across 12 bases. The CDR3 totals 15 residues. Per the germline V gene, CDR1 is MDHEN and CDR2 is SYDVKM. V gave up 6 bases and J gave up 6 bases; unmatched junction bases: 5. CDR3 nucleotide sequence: TGTGCCAGCAGACCGGGACAGGGGGCTTCCGGGGAGCTGTTTTTT. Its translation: CASRPGQGASGELFF.

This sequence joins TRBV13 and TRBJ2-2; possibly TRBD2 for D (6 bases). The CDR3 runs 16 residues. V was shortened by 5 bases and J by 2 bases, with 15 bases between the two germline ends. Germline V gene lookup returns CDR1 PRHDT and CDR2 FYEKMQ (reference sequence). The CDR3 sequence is CASSRRGSINTGELFF. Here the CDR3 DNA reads TGTGCCAGCAGCCGTCGGGGGAGTATCAACACCGGGGAGCTGTTTTTT.

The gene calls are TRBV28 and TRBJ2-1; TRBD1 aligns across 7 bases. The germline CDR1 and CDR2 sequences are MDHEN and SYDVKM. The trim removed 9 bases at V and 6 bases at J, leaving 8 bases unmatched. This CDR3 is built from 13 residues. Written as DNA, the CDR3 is TGTGCCAGTCATCGACAGGGTGTCAATGAGCAGTTCTTC. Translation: CASHRQGVNEQFF.

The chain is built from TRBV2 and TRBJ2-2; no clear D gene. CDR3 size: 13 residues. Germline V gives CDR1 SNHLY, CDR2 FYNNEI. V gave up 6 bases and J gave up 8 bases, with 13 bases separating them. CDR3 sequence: CASSLSGEGELFF. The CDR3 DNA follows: TGTGCCAGCAGCTTATCGGGTGAGGGGGAGCTGTTTTTT.

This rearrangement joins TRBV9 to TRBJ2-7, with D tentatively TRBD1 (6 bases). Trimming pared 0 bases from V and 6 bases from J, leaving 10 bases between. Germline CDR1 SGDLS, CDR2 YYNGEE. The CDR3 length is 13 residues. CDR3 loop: CASSVGTAAEQYF. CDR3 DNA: TGTGCCAGCAGCGTAGGGACAGCCGCCGAGCAGTACTTC. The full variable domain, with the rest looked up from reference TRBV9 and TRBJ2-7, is DSGVTQTPKHLITATGQRVTLRCSPRSGDLSVYWYQQSLDQGLQFLIQYYNGEERAKGNILERFSAQQFPDLHSELNLSSLELGDSALYFCASSVGTAAEQYFGPGTRLTVT.

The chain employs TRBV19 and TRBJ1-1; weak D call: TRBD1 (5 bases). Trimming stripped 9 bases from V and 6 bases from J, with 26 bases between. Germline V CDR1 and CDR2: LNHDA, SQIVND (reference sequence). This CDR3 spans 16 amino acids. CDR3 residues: CASSFDITGFQAEAFF. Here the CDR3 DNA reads TGTGCCAGCTCTTTTGATATAACAGGCTTTCAGGCTGAAGCTTTCTTT.

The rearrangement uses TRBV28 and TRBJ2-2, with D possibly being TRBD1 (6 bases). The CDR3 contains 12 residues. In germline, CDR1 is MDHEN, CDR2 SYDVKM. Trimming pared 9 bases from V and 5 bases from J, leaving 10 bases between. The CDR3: CASSTGTGELFF. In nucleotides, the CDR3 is TGTGCCAGTAGTACAGGGACCGGGGAGCTGTTTTTT.

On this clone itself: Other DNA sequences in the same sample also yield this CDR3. CDR3 sequence reads: CASSQSTRTEAFF. The CDR3 nucleotides read TGTGCCAGCAGCCAATCGACGCGGACTGAAGCTTTCTTT. The rearrangement links TRBV14 to TRBJ1-1; D gene uncertain. The CDR3 is 13 residues long. The germline CDR1 and CDR2 sequences are SGHDN and FVKESK. The ends were cut back, 2 bases at V and 5 bases at J, with 9 bases in the middle.

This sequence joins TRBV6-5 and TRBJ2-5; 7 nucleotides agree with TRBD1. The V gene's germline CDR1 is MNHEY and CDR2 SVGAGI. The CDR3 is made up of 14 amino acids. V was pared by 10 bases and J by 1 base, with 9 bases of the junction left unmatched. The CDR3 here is CATGDSSTQETQYF. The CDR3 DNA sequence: TGTGCCACAGGGGACAGCTCTACCCAAGAGACCCAGTACTTC.

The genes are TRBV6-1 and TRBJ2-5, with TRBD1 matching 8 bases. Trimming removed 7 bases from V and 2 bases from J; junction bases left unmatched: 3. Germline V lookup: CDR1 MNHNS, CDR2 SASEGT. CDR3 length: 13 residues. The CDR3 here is CASIRGLQETQYF. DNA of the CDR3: TGTGCCAGCATCAGGGGGCTACAAGAGACCCAGTACTTC.

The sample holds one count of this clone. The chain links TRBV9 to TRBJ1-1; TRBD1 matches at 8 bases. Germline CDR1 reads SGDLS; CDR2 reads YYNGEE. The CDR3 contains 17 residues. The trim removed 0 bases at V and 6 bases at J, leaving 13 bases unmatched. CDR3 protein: CASSVDDRGDLRPEAFF. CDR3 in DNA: TGTGCCAGCAGCGTAGATGACAGGGGAGATTTACGGCCTGAAGCTTTCTTT.

The CDR3 DNA is TGTGCCAGCTCACCCCGACAGGGAATCCTCAATGAGCAGTTCTTC. Residues: CASSPRQGILNEQFF. V gene TRBV18 combines with J gene TRBJ2-1; 7 nucleotides align to TRBD1. The V gene end was trimmed by 3 bases and the J gene end by 6 bases; junction bases not matched to a gene: 8. The CDR3 is 15 residues long. The germline CDR1 and CDR2 sequences are KGHSH and LQKENI. Supplemented by reference TRBV18 and TRBJ2-1, the full variable domain reads NAGVMQNPRHLVRRRGQEARLRCSPMKGHSHVYWYRQLPEEGLKFMVYLQKENIIDESGMPKERFSAEFPKEGPSILRIQQVVRGDSAAYFCASSPRQGILNEQFFGPGTRLTVL.

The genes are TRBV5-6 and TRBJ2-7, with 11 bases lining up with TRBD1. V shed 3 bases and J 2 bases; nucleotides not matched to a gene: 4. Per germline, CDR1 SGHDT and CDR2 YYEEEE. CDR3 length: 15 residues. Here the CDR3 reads CASSYQDRGPYEQYF. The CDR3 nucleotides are TGTGCCAGCAGCTATCAGGACAGGGGGCCCTACGAGCAGTACTTC.

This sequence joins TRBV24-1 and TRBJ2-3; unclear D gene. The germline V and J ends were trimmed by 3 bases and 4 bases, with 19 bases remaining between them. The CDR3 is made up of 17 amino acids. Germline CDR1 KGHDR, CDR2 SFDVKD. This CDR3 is CATSDPRSWLGADTQYF. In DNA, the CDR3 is TGTGCCACCAGTGATCCCCGTAGTTGGCTGGGCGCAGATACGCAGTATTTT.

CDR3 in DNA: TGTGCCAGCAGCTTGGACAGGGGGCGTGAGACCCAGTACTTC. The encoded protein is CASSLDRGRETQYF. The V gene is TRBV7-2, the J gene TRBJ2-5; 11 bases are shared with TRBD1. The CDR3 has 14 amino acids. The germline gives CDR1 SGHTA, CDR2 FQGNSA. V trimming: 3 bases; J trimming: 5 bases; junction bases outside the gene matches: 2. The full variable domain, in which reference TRBV7-2 and TRBJ2-5 provide the parts outside the CDR3, is GAGVSQSPSNKVTEKGKDVELRCDPISGHTALYWYRQSLGQGLEFLIYFQGNSAPDKSGLPSDRFSAERTGGSVSTLTIQRTQQEDSAVYLCASSLDRGRETQYFGPGTRLLVL.

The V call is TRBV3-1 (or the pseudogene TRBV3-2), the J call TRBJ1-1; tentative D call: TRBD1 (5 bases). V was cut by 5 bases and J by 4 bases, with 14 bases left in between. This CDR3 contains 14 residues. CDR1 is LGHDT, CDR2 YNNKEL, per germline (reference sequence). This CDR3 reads CASSSAGRGTEAFF. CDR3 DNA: TGTGCCAGCAGCTCGGCAGGTAGGGGCACTGAAGCTTTCTTT.